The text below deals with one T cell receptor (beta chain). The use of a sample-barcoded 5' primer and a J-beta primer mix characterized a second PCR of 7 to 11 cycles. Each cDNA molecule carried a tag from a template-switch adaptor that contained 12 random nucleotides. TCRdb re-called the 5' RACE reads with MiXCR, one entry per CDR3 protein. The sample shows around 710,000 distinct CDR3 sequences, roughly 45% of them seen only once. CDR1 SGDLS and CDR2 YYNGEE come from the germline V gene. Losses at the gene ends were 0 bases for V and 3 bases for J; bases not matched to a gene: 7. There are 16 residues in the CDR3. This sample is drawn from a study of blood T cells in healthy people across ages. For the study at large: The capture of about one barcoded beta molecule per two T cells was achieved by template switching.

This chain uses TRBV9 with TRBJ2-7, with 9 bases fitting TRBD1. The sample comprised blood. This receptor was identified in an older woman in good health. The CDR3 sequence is CASSVEVGQGFYEQYF. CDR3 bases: TGTGCCAGCAGCGTAGAGGTGGGACAGGGCTTCTACGAGCAGTACTTC.